This T cell receptor (beta chain) was sequenced in a study of cytomegalovirus exposure and HLA in healthy donors. It was with 60 Vbeta and 13 Jbeta primers that the PCR ran. Clones were sequenced by immunoSEQ multiplex PCR, and TCRdb holds only the in-frame ones, with some missing. This table holds 130,000 or so clones, 77% found once. V lost 7 bases and J lost 4; bases outside the gene matches: 7. Germline V CDR1 and CDR2: MNHNY, SVGAGI (reference sequence). The CDR3 is 15 amino acids. This chain joins TRBV6-6 and TRBJ2-3, with 11 bases that match TRBD2. Source material: PBMCs. This receptor was taken from a male donor in good health and CMV-seropositive. CDR3 nucleotide sequence: TGTGCCAGCACCCCTAGCGGGGGGAAGCCAGATACGCAGTATTTT. Residues: CASTPSGGKPDTQYF.